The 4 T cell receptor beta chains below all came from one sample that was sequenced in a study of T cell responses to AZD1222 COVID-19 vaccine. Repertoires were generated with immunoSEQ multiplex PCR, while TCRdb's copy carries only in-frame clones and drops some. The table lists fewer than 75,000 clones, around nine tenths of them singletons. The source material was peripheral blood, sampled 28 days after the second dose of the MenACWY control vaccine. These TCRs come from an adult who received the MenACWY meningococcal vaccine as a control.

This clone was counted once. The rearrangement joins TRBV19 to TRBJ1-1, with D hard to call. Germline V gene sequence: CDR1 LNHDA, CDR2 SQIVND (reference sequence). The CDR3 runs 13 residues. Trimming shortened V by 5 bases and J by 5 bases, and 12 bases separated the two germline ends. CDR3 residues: CASSAFTGTEAFF. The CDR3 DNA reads TGTGCCAGTAGTGCTTTTACCGGGACTGAAGCTTTCTTT.

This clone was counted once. CDR3 sequence (DNA): TGTGCCAGCAGTGACAGGGGAAATAATTCACCCCTCCACTTT. Residues: CASSDRGNNSPLHF. The rearrangement joins TRBV2 to TRBJ1-6, with D possibly being TRBD1 (6 bases). From germline, CDR1 is SNHLY and CDR2 FYNNEI. The V end lost 3 bases, the J end lost 5 bases, and 8 bases lay between the germline ends. The CDR3 covers 14 residues.

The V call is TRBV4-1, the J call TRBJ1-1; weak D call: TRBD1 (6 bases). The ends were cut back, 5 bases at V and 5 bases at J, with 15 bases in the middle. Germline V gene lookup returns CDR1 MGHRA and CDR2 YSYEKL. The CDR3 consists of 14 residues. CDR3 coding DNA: TGCGCCAGCAGCAACCCCGGACAGTTGACTGAAGCTTTCTTT. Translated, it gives CASSNPGQLTEAFF.

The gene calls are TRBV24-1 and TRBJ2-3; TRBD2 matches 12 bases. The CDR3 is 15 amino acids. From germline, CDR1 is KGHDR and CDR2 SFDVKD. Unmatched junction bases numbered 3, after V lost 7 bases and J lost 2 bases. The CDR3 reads CATRGLAGPTDTQYF. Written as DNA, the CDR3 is TGTGCCACCAGAGGACTAGCGGGGCCCACAGATACGCAGTATTTT.